The clone carrying this T cell receptor (beta chain) was counted a few times. Its antigen is unidentified. The CDR3 sequence is 13 residues long. Trimming took 1 base from V and 4 from J, leaving 8 bases between them. The germline gives CDR1 SGHAT, CDR2 FQNNGV. The source of the sample is a study of T cell repertoires in cytomegalovirus infection. TCRdb fed the reads into MiXCR, producing one record per CDR3 protein. The sample gives about 700,000 distinct CDR3 sequences, around a third of which show up once; roughly 18% is in the top ten. The clonotype originates from a human donor in good health (CMV status not recorded). Some clones in this sample may be carry-over from other donors' samples. Source: cultured PBMCs, taken from culture after CMV antigen stimulation. The chain links TRBV11-2 to TRBJ2-7; unclear D gene. The CDR3 DNA follows: TGTGCCAGCAGCTTAGTTTATAGATACGAGCAGTACTTC. Its translation: CASSLVYRYEQYF. Complete variable domain (other parts from reference TRBV11-2 and TRBJ2-7): EAGVAQSPRYKIIEKRQSVAFWCNPISGHATLYWYQQILGQGPKLLIQFQNNGVVDDSQLPKDRFSAERLKGVDSTLKIQPAKLEDSAVYLCASSLVYRYEQYFGPGTRLTVT.